Reported below is one TCR beta chain. Its cognate antigen is unknown. Generated by immunoSEQ multiplex PCR, the TCRdb table keeps only in-frame clones and is missing some. The sample contains about 150,000 clones, about 94% of which appear only once. The data were obtained in a study of cytomegalovirus exposure and HLA in healthy donors. Study-wide results and caveats: The classifier, whose performance was assessed in both the original and validation cohorts, reportedly diagnosed cytomegalovirus status with high specificity and sensitivity. Rarity characterized most TCR sequences, yet some public TCRs appeared in many donors. In vitro testing confirmed three CMV-associated chains as specific for CMV antigens.

The CDR3 is made up of 14 amino acids. After removal of 5 bases from V and 0 bases from J, the junction contained 2 bases not matched to a gene. The germline gives CDR1 SGHVS, CDR2 FQNEAQ. While the first cohort had hundreds of subjects, the donors belonged to the separate validation cohort of roughly 130 subjects. Sample: PBMCs. The chain carries TRBV7-8 and TRBJ2-5; 8 bases map to TRBD2. This clonotype was obtained from a young man in good health and CMV-seropositive. The CDR3 sequence is CASSPGGDQETQYF. CDR3 coding DNA: TGTGCCAGCAGCCCGGGGGGGGACCAAGAGACCCAGTACTTC. The whole variable domain, filled in from reference TRBV7-8 and TRBJ2-5, reads GAGVSQSPRYKVAKRGQDVALRCDPISGHVSLFWYQQALGQGPEFLTYFQNEAQLDKSGLPSDRFFAERPEGSVSTLKIQRTQQEDSAVYLCASSPGGDQETQYFGPGTRLLVL.